The 24 T cell receptor beta chains below all came from one sample that was sequenced in a study of Ad26.COV2.S vaccination and SARS-CoV-2 variants. Treatment denoted: 15 to 20 received Ad26.COV2.S at low or high dose, single or two shots; 5 received placebo; per-sample allocation not given. On day 63 after the first injection, vaccine and placebo recipients gave samples. Data came from immunoSEQ multiplex PCR; TCRdb stores just in-frame clones and leaves some out. The sample carries about 350,000 clones, about 86% recorded once. The sequencing here drew on peripheral blood, taken in a trial of Ad26.COV2.S vaccine versus placebo. The origin of the receptors is a person between 18 and 65 years old who received the Ad26.COV2.S COVID-19 vaccine or a placebo.

This clone is a singleton in its sample. The CDR3 DNA reads as TGCGCCAGCAGCCAAGGCTACGGTATGGAGACCCAGTACTTC. Its translation: CASSQGYGMETQYF. The chain joins TRBV4-1 to TRBJ2-5; D not certain. Trimming left V 1 base short and J 5 bases short, with 11 bases between. CDR1 MGHRA and CDR2 YSYEKL come from the germline V gene. This CDR3 region has 14 residues.

This clone was picked up one time. V usage is TRBV9 and J usage is TRBJ2-5; TRBD2 agrees at 9 bases. Trimming cost V 3 bases and J 3 bases; bases outside gene matches: 9. The length of the CDR3 is 16 residues. Germline CDR1 SGDLS, CDR2 YYNGEE. The DNA of the CDR3 is TGTGCCAGCAGCGAGAAGGCCGGGACTAGCAAAGAGACCCAGTACTTC. Translating it yields CASSEKAGTSKETQYF.

The rearrangement links TRBV5-4 to TRBJ1-2; D might be TRBD1 (5 bases). The V gene's germline CDR1 is SGHNT and CDR2 YYREEE (reference sequence). Trimming took off 5 bases at V and 3 bases at J, with 17 bases between the two ends. The length of the CDR3 is 15 residues. The CDR3 DNA reads as TGTGCCAGCAGTTCTATGCGGGACGCAGACTATGGCTACACCTTC. This encodes CASSSMRDADYGYTF.

This sequence joins TRBV14 and TRBJ1-4; 8 bases align to TRBD1. The J segment lost 6 bases and the V segment lost 4 bases, leaving 7 bases of the junction unmatched. The CDR3 is made up of 15 amino acids. Germline V gene sequence: CDR1 SGHDN, CDR2 FVKESK. CDR3 coding DNA: TGTGCCAGCAGCCCCAGGGCAGGGGGCCATGAAAAACTGTTTTTT. This sequence encodes CASSPRAGGHEKLFF.

The J gene is TRBJ1-5, the V gene TRBV11-2; D might be TRBD1 (6 bases). Germline CDR1 is SGHAT and CDR2 is FQNNGV. Trimming removed 3 bases at V and 6 bases at J, with 15 bases between. The CDR3 has 15 amino acids. The CDR3 loop reads CASSFSGADRQPQHF. The CDR3 DNA follows: TGTGCCAGCAGCTTTTCGGGGGCGGACCGTCAGCCCCAGCATTTT.

This clone was found once. The rearrangement uses TRBV7-2 and TRBJ2-1; the D gene is possibly TRBD1 (7 bases). V lost 7 bases to trimming and J lost 7 bases, with 20 bases between them. This CDR3 is built from 15 residues. Germline lookup yields CDR1 SGHTA and CDR2 FQGNSA. In DNA, the CDR3 is TGTGCCAGCACTCCCCAGGGGGGTCCGTGGAATGAGCAGTTCTTC. This encodes CASTPQGGPWNEQFF.

V and J are TRBV24-1 and TRBJ1-5, with unresolved D. In germline, CDR1 is KGHDR, CDR2 SFDVKD. The CDR3 extends over 14 amino acids. The ends were cut back, 0 bases at V and 0 bases at J, with 2 bases in the middle. CDR3 nucleotide sequence: TGTGCCACCAGTGATTTGGTTAGCAATCAGCCCCAGCATTTT. This encodes CATSDLVSNQPQHF.

J is TRBJ1-6 and V is TRBV6-5; no firm D call. Germline V gene sequence: CDR1 MNHEY, CDR2 SVGAGI. This CDR3 has 14 amino acids. Trimming shortened V by 6 bases and J by 4 bases, and 10 bases separated the two germline ends. The CDR3 reads CASSQTTYNSPLHF. For the CDR3, the DNA is TGTGCCAGCAGCCAAACAACGTATAATTCACCCCTCCACTTT.

This chain connects TRBV28 to TRBJ1-5, with D perhaps matching TRBD1 (5 bases). This CDR3 spans 12 amino acids. Looked up from germline, CDR1 is MDHEN and CDR2 is SYDVKM. V shed 3 bases and J shed 5 bases, with 5 bases lying between them. The CDR3 DNA reads as TGTGCCAGCAGTTTCAGGGATCAGCCCCAGCATTTT. Protein sequence: CASSFRDQPQHF.

This rearrangement joins TRBV19 to TRBJ1-5, with D unresolved. CDR3 length: 12 residues. Germline lookup yields CDR1 LNHDA and CDR2 SQIVND (reference sequence). Trimming left V 0 bases short and J 7 bases short, with 4 bases between. The CDR3 DNA is TGTGCCAGTAGTATAGAAGGACAGCCCCAGCATTTT. This translates into CASSIEGQPQHF.

Points on this clone: Other DNA sequences in the sample encode the same CDR3. The V and J genes are TRBV4-3 and TRBJ1-5; D is unresolved. The CDR3 totals 14 residues. V lost 0 bases to trimming and J lost 4 bases, with 7 bases between them. Looked up from germline, CDR1 is LGHNA and CDR2 is YSLEER. CDR3 nucleotides: TGCGCCAGCAGCCAAGATCTGGGGAATCAGCCCCAGCATTTT. Translated: CASSQDLGNQPQHF.

The chain has TRBV18 and TRBJ1-4; 8 positions agree with TRBD1. CDR3 length: 15 residues. Germline V gene lookup returns CDR1 KGHSH and CDR2 LQKENI. The J segment lost 4 bases and the V segment lost 3 bases, leaving 4 bases of the junction unmatched. CDR3 DNA sequence: TGTGCCAGCTCACCGCCGGGACAGGATAATGAAAAACTGTTTTTT. Protein product: CASSPPGQDNEKLFF.

A note on this clone: Other nucleotide sequences in the sample specify the same CDR3. This rearrangement joins TRBV5-1 to TRBJ2-7, with D perhaps TRBD2 (6 bases). Germline CDR1 is SGHRS and CDR2 is YFSETQ. This CDR3 spans 14 amino acids. The V end was cut by 4 bases, the J end by 0 bases, with 11 bases between. CDR3 coding DNA: TGCGCCAGCAGCCCCGGGACTGGCTCCTACGAGCAGTACTTC. Translating gives CASSPGTGSYEQYF. Full variable domain (rest looked up from reference TRBV5-1 and TRBJ2-7): KAGVTQTPRYLIKTRGQQVTLSCSPISGHRSVSWYQQTPGQGLQFLFEYFSETQRNKGNFPGRFSGRQFSNSRSEMNVSTLELGDSALYLCASSPGTGSYEQYFGPGTRLTVT.

This clone has a single count. The V gene is TRBV5-4, the J gene TRBJ2-1, with 9 bases that match TRBD2. The V segment lost 3 bases and the J segment 7 bases; nucleotides outside the gene matches: 11. Germline-derived CDR1 and CDR2 are SGHNT and YYREEE (reference sequence). The CDR3 covers 16 residues. The CDR3 coding sequence is TGTGCCAGCAGCTGGGGGACTAGCCGGGTAGGGAATGAGCAGTTCTTC. It translates to CASSWGTSRVGNEQFF.

V and J are TRBV19 and TRBJ2-2; no definite D call. CDR1 and CDR2 (germline): LNHDA, SQIVND (reference sequence). V lost 2 bases and J 2 bases, leaving 6 bases between the germline ends. The CDR3 spans 14 residues. The CDR3 nucleotides read TGTGCCAGTAGTATAAGCTACAACACCGGGGAGCTGTTTTTT. Translated, it gives CASSISYNTGELFF.

This clone was observed once. The chain links TRBV28 to TRBJ2-3; possibly TRBD1 or TRBD2 for D (5 bases each). Germline CDR1 and CDR2: MDHEN and SYDVKM. CDR3 size: 13 residues. V gave up 8 bases and J gave up 2 bases, with 11 bases separating them. Here the CDR3 DNA reads TGTGCCAGCGGGACGACCGTCACAGATACGCAGTATTTT. Its protein is CASGTTVTDTQYF.

V is TRBV6-5 and J is TRBJ2-2; TRBD1 matches at 8 bases. The V and J ends lost 6 bases and 4 bases, in that order; junction bases with no gene match: 7. The CDR3 is made up of 15 amino acids. Germline V CDR1 and CDR2: MNHEY, SVGAGI. Here the CDR3 DNA reads TGTGCCAGCAGGTCACAGGGGGGCGGCACCGGGGAGCTGTTTTTT. It codes for CASRSQGGGTGELFF.

The chain has TRBV19 and TRBJ2-3; maybe TRBD2 (7 bases). CDR3 size: 14 residues. CDR1 is LNHDA and CDR2 is SQIVND in the germline V gene (reference sequence). Trimming stripped 5 bases from V and 4 bases from J, with 13 bases between. Written as DNA, the CDR3 is TGTGCCAGTAGTTGGTCGGGGGGCGCAGATACGCAGTATTTT. Protein product: CASSWSGGADTQYF. The full variable domain, its missing parts supplied by reference TRBV19 and TRBJ2-3, is DGGITQSPKYLFRKEGQNVTLSCEQNLNHDAMYWYRQDPGQGLRLIYYSQIVNDFQKGDIAEGYSVSREKKESFPLTVTSAQKNPTAFYLCASSWSGGADTQYFGPGTRLTVL.

The rearrangement links TRBV6-4 to TRBJ1-1; D gene ambiguous. CDR3 length: 13 residues. V gave up 6 bases and J gave up 10 bases, with 18 bases separating them. The germline gives CDR1 MRHNA, CDR2 SNTAGT. The CDR3 coding sequence is TGTGCCAGCAGACCGACTCATAACGCGGGAGCTTTCTTT. It translates to CASRPTHNAGAFF.

The gene calls are TRBV24-1 and TRBJ2-1, with 7 bases lining up with TRBD1. Unmatched junction bases numbered 7, after V lost 6 bases and J lost 6 bases. The CDR3 is made up of 14 amino acids. The germline gives CDR1 KGHDR, CDR2 SFDVKD. The CDR3 nucleotides are TGTGCCACCAGTCGGACAGGATCCCTCAATGAGCAGTTCTTC. Translation: CATSRTGSLNEQFF.

The genes are TRBV3-1 (or the pseudogene TRBV3-2) and TRBJ2-1; unclear D gene. The V gene lost 0 bases and the J gene lost 6 bases, with 12 bases spanning the gap. The CDR3 loop spans 15 amino acids. CDR1 and CDR2 from the germline V gene are LGHDT and YNNKEL (reference sequence). The CDR3 coding sequence is TGTGCCAGCAGCCAAGATCTGGAAAGCCCCAATGAGCAGTTCTTC. It translates to CASSQDLESPNEQFF.

The chain is built from TRBV13 and TRBJ1-4, with 10 bases that match TRBD1. CDR3 length equals 14 residues. Trimming cost V 5 bases and J 7 bases; bases outside gene matches: 4. Looked up from germline, CDR1 is PRHDT and CDR2 is FYEKMQ (reference sequence). The CDR3 loop reads CASSAGQGFEKLFF. The CDR3 DNA is TGTGCCAGCAGCGCGGGACAGGGGTTTGAAAAACTGTTTTTT.

The chain is built from TRBV4-2 and TRBJ2-2; D is ambiguous. Trimming left V 0 bases short and J 6 bases short, with 8 bases between. Germline-derived CDR1 and CDR2 are LGHNA and YNFKEQ. This CDR3 is 14 amino acids long. This CDR3 is CASSQDFGPGELFF. Written as DNA, the CDR3 is TGTGCCAGCAGCCAAGATTTCGGCCCCGGGGAGCTGTTTTTT.

The CDR3 DNA reads as TGTGCCAGCGGACCGGGACAGATTTCCTACGAGCAGTACTTC. It encodes CASGPGQISYEQYF. The chain recombines TRBV28 with TRBJ2-7; 7 nucleotides match TRBD1. The germline gives CDR1 MDHEN, CDR2 SYDVKM. The CDR3 extends over 14 amino acids. With V trimmed by 8 bases and J by 1 base, 8 bases remained unmatched.